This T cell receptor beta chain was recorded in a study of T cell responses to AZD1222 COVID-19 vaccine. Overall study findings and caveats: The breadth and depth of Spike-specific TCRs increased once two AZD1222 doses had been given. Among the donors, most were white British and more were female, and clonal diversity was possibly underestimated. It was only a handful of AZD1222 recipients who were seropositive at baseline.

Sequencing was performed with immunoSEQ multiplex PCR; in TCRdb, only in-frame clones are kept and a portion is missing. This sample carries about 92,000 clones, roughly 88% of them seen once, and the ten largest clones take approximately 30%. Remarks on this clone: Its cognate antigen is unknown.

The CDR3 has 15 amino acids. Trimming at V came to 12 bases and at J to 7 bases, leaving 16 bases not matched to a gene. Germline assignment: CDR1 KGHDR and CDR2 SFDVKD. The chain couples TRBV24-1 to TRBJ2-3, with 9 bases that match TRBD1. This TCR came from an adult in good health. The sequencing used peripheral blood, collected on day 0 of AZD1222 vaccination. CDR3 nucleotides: TGTGCCTCGACGGGGGGACAGGGTGAGGAGAATACGCAGTATTTT. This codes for CASTGGQGEENTQYF.